This entry lists 14 T cell receptor beta chains sequenced from one sample in a study of memory CD4+ T cells and cytomegalovirus serostatus. The protocol was immunoSEQ multiplex PCR, while the TCRdb copy is restricted to in-frame clones and leaves out a portion. The profile shows around 50,000 clones, around four fifths of them singletons. Single viable CD3+CD4+CD8-CD45RO+ cells were sorted as the memory CD4+ T cells. Sequences were obtained from memory CD4+ T cells from blood. These receptors were taken from an adult in good health and CMV-seronegative.

As for this clone: The identical CDR3 is also encoded by other nucleotide sequences in the sample. This chain joins TRBV2 and TRBJ1-4; D possibly corresponds to TRBD1 (6 bases). The ends were cut back, 6 bases at V and 5 bases at J, with 10 bases in the middle. Germline V gene lookup returns CDR1 SNHLY and CDR2 FYNNEI. The CDR3 consists of 13 residues. In DNA form, the CDR3 reads TGTGCCAGCAGAGGACAGATAAATGAAAAACTGTTTTTT. Translating gives CASRGQINEKLFF.

This chain links TRBV2 with TRBJ1-4; 8 bases line up with TRBD1. The junction had 2 bases not matched to a gene; V was cut back by 11 bases and J by 3 bases. The CDR3 runs 12 residues. In germline, CDR1 is SNHLY, CDR2 FYNNEI. CDR3 nucleotide sequence: TGTGCCGGACAGGGCTCTAATGAAAAACTGTTTTTT. Its protein product is CAGQGSNEKLFF.

The chain carries TRBV7-9 and TRBJ1-4; 7 bases line up with TRBD1. CDR3 length: 14 amino acids. Germline values: CDR1 SEHNR, CDR2 FQNEAQ (reference sequence). The V segment lost 5 bases and the J segment 8 bases; nucleotides outside the gene matches: 8. For the CDR3, the DNA is TGTGCCAGCAGCGATGACAGGGTGCCCGAAAAACTGTTTTTT. This encodes CASSDDRVPEKLFF.

The V and J genes are TRBV4-1 and TRBJ2-1; D remains ambiguous. The V gene lost 1 base and the J gene lost 1 base, with 11 bases spanning the gap. Germline V gene lookup returns CDR1 MGHRA and CDR2 YSYEKL. The CDR3 has 16 residues. The DNA of the CDR3 is TGCGCCAGCAGCCAAGTTGATTTGGTATCCTACAATGAGCAGTTCTTC. Encoded protein: CASSQVDLVSYNEQFF.

This clone appeared a single time. The chain is built from TRBV21-1 and TRBJ2-7; TRBD1 is the table's D call, not checked against the DNA. TRBV21-1 is a known pseudogene. This CDR3 comprises 14 residues. CDR3 sequence reads: CASSKDRGSYEQYF. The CDR3, as DNA: TGTGCCAGCAGCAAAGACAGGGGCTCCTACGAGCAGTACTTC.

In this sample, this clone is medium-sized. The rearrangement joins TRBV19 to TRBJ1-5, with D unclear. The CDR3 consists of 15 residues. With 2 bases removed from V and 2 bases from J, the gap between germline ends came to 10 bases. Germline V lookup: CDR1 LNHDA, CDR2 SQIVND (reference sequence). CDR3 loop: CASSISRDGNQPQHF. In DNA form, the CDR3 reads TGTGCCAGTAGTATATCAAGAGATGGCAATCAGCCCCAGCATTTT.

The chain combines TRBV2 with TRBJ2-1, with 11 bases aligning to TRBD2. The V segment lost 6 bases and the J segment 4 bases; nucleotides outside the gene matches: 2. This CDR3 comprises 14 residues. Germline CDR1 is SNHLY and CDR2 is FYNNEI. This CDR3 is CASRTSGDYNEQFF. CDR3 DNA sequence: TGTGCCAGCAGGACTAGCGGGGATTACAATGAGCAGTTCTTC.

The J gene is TRBJ1-1, the V gene TRBV7-2, with TRBD1 as a possible D gene (6 bases). Germline V gene lookup returns CDR1 SGHTA and CDR2 FQGNSA. The CDR3 runs to 16 residues. V was clipped by 3 bases and J by 1 base, with 15 bases between them. As DNA, the CDR3 is TGTGCCAGCAGCTTCGGGGGGGGCCAGGGGAACACTGAAGCTTTCTTT. Translated: CASSFGGGQGNTEAFF. Variable domain in full (rest from reference TRBV7-2 and TRBJ1-1): GAGVSQSPSNKVTEKGKDVELRCDPISGHTALYWYRQSLGQGLEFLIYFQGNSAPDKSGLPSDRFSAERTGGSVSTLTIQRTQQEDSAVYLCASSFGGGQGNTEAFFGQGTRLTVV.

The chain uses TRBV15 and TRBJ2-7, with 12 bases lining up with TRBD2. With 5 bases clipped from V and 2 bases from J, the junction kept 1 base outside the gene matches. The CDR3 contains 14 residues. Germline CDR1 is LNHNV and CDR2 is YYDKDF (reference sequence). CDR3 sequence (DNA): TGTGCCACCAGCCGGACTAGCGGGACCTACGAGCAGTACTTC. Its translation: CATSRTSGTYEQYF. The variable domain in full, completed from reference TRBV15 and TRBJ2-7, reads DAMVIQNPRYQVTQFGKPVTLSCSQTLNHNVMYWYQQKSSQAPKLLFHYYDKDFNNEADTPDNFQSRRPNTSFCFLDIRSPGLGDTAMYLCATSRTSGTYEQYFGPGTRLTVT.

For the CDR3, the DNA is TGTGCCAGTAGTTCCTCAGGGGGCGCCCACAATGAGCAGTTCTTC. It is translated as CASSSSGGAHNEQFF. The genes are TRBV19 and TRBJ2-1; 8 nucleotides align to TRBD1. The germline CDR1 and CDR2 sequences are LNHDA and SQIVND (reference sequence). J gave up 5 bases and V 5 bases, and 8 bases lay outside the gene matches. The CDR3 runs 15 residues. Full variable domain (rest looked up from reference TRBV19 and TRBJ2-1): DGGITQSPKYLFRKEGQNVTLSCEQNLNHDAMYWYRQDPGQGLRLIYYSQIVNDFQKGDIAEGYSVSREKKESFPLTVTSAQKNPTAFYLCASSSSGGAHNEQFFGPGTRLTVL.

Details on this clone: The junction does not match germline at one end; this may be a read error. The chain combines TRBV2 with TRBJ1-4; D might be TRBD1 (6 bases). The CDR3 contains 14 residues. Germline V gene lookup returns CDR1 SNHLY and CDR2 FYNNEI. CDR3 residues: CASSQAGVGEKLFF. The CDR3 nucleotides read TGTGCCAGCAGTCAAGCAGGGGTCGGGGAAAAACTGTTTTTT.

This clone is classed as medium-sized. The chain combines TRBV27 with TRBJ1-5, with 8 bases lining up with TRBD1. This CDR3 region has 15 residues. With V trimmed by 4 bases and J by 2 bases, 4 bases remained unmatched. Per germline, CDR1 MNHEY and CDR2 SMNVEV (reference sequence). CDR3 in DNA: TGTGCCAGCAGTTGGACAGGGTTGGGCAATCAGCCCCAGCATTTT. Protein sequence: CASSWTGLGNQPQHF.

This clone was observed once. This chain uses TRBV5-6 with TRBJ2-7; D is unresolved. Per germline, CDR1 SGHDT and CDR2 YYEEEE. The CDR3 is 11 amino acids. Trimming removed 3 bases at V and 3 bases at J, with 4 bases between. The CDR3 coding sequence is TGTGCCAGCAGCTCCCTCTACGAGCAGTACTTC. This gives the protein CASSSLYEQYF.

J is TRBJ1-5 and V is TRBV7-8; D is possibly TRBD1 (6 bases). The CDR3 runs to 14 residues. Germline lookup yields CDR1 SGHVS and CDR2 FQNEAQ. Trimming took 3 bases from V and 5 from J, leaving 11 bases between them. The CDR3 sequence: CASSFTGKDQPQHF. CDR3 nucleotides: TGTGCCAGCAGCTTTACAGGGAAAGATCAGCCCCAGCATTTT.